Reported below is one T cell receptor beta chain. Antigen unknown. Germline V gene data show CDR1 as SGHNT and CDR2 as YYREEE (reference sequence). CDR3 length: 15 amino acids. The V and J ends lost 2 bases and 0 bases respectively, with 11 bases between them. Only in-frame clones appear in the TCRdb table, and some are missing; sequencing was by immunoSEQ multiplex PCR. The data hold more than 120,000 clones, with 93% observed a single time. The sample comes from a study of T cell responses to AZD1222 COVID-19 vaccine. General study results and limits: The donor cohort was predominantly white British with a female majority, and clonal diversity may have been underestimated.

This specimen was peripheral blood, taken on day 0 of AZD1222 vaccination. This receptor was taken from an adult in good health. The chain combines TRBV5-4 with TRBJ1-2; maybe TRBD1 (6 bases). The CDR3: CASSFPTGPNYGYTF. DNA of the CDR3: TGTGCCAGCAGCTTCCCTACAGGGCCTAACTATGGCTACACCTTC.